Listed below are T cell receptor beta chains from one sample, sequenced in a study of memory CD4+ T cells and cytomegalovirus serostatus. The table came from immunoSEQ multiplex PCR; TCRdb's copy has only in-frame clones and leaves some out. The sample lists 40,000 to 60,000 clones; around 80% were seen once. Input material: memory CD4+ T cells from blood. These receptors all come from an adult in good health and CMV-seronegative. Both conserved end residues are part of each CDR3. Fields, in order: V gene, D gene, clone size, J gene, CDR3 protein, CDR3 DNA. The D gene is left open where the match is weak. Not all rows give a size; the values are once, few, many and, for expanded clones, a class.

>TRBV28|TRBD2|-|TRBJ2-6
CASRPMGLAGHISGANVLTF
TGTGCCAGCAGGCCGATGGGACTAGCGGGGCATATCTCTGGGGCCAACGTCCTGACTTTC
>TRBV7-9|-|once|TRBJ2-4
CASSLASPKNIQYF
TGTGCCAGCAGCCTGGCGTCCCCCAAAAACATTCAGTACTTC
>TRBV18|TRBD1|-|TRBJ2-3
CASSAAQGYTDTQYF
TGTGCCAGCTCAGCGGCACAGGGGTACACAGATACGCAGTATTTT
>TRBV9|TRBD2|-|TRBJ2-7
CASSVDGRSYEQYF
TGTGCCAGCAGCGTAGACGGGAGGTCCTACGAGCAGTACTTC
>TRBV25-1|-|-|TRBJ1-1
CASSEGAVAGTEAFF
TGTGCCAGCAGTGAAGGGGCCGTGGCGGGCACTGAAGCTTTCTTT
>TRBV6-5|TRBD1|-|TRBJ2-7
CASSYSKQGAYEQYF
TGTGCCAGCAGTTACTCGAAACAGGGGGCCTACGAGCAGTACTTC
>TRBV5-1|-|-|TRBJ2-3
CASSSGGPRDTQYF
TGCGCCAGCAGCTCAGGGGGGCCGAGGGATACGCAGTATTTT
>TRBV6-1|-|few|TRBJ1-1
CASSEWTATEAFF
TGTGCCAGCAGTGAATGGACGGCCACTGAAGCTTTCTTT
>TRBV7-2|TRBD1|-|TRBJ1-2
CASSLRWVETGRRGGGYTF
TGTGCCAGCAGCTTAAGATGGGTGGAGACAGGGCGACGAGGTGGTGGCTACACCTTC
>TRBV5-1|-|-|TRBJ1-6
CASSRAPDQDSPLHF
TGCGCCAGCAGTCGGGCCCCGGATCAGGATTCACCCCTCCACTTT
>TRBV2|TRBD1|-|TRBJ2-7
CASSAGTGGYEQYF
TGTGCCAGCAGTGCGGGGACAGGGGGCTACGAGCAGTACTTC
>TRBV29-1|-|-|TRBJ1-2
CSGGPGTFGGYTF
TGCAGCGGTGGTCCAGGGACCTTCGGTGGCTACACCTTC
>TRBV18|TRBD2|-|TRBJ2-3
CASSPTAPTSGRSTDTQYF
TGTGCCAGCTCACCGACTGCCCCTACTAGCGGGAGGTCCACAGATACGCAGTATTTT
>TRBV11-2|TRBD1|-|TRBJ1-1
CASKGERGPVNTEAFF
TGTGCCAGCAAGGGGGAAAGGGGGCCCGTGAACACTGAAGCTTTCTTT
>TRBV28|-|-|TRBJ2-3
CASSWTSTDTQYF
TGTGCCAGCAGTTGGACTAGCACAGATACGCAGTATTTT
>TRBV14|-|-|TRBJ2-2
CASSQVRRAGELFF
TGTGCCAGCAGCCAAGTCAGGCGAGCCGGGGAGCTGTTTTTT
>TRBV6-1|-|few|TRBJ2-7
CASWRDATYEQYF
TGTGCCAGCTGGAGGGACGCCACCTACGAGCAGTACTTC
>TRBV21-1|-|-|TRBJ2-3
CASSGLRGEDTNTQYF
TGTGCCAGCAGCGGCTTACGGGGTGAGGACACGAATACGCAGTATTTT
>TRBV19|-|once|TRBJ1-6
CASSDRSANSPLHF
TGTGCCAGTAGTGACAGGTCGGCTAATTCACCCCTCCACTTT
>TRBV12-2|-|-|TRBJ1-5
CASRLTLWGDQPQHF
TGTGCAAGTCGCTTAACTCTCTGGGGGGATCAGCCCCAGCATTTT
>TRBV18|-|-|TRBJ1-2
CASSSGEYYGYTF
TGTGCCAGCTCAAGTGGAGAGTACTATGGCTACACCTTC
>TRBV10-1|TRBD1|few|TRBJ1-2
CASSEPQGAYYGYTF
TGCGCCAGCAGTGAGCCCCAGGGGGCCTACTATGGCTACACCTTC
>TRBV10-3|TRBD2|many|TRBJ2-7
CAISESSSAGGNAYEQYF
TGTGCCATCAGTGAGTCGAGCTCAGCGGGGGGTAACGCCTACGAGCAGTACTTC
>TRBV5-1|-|-|TRBJ2-5
CASSSLQETQYF
TGCGCCAGCAGCTCGCTACAAGAGACCCAGTACTTC
>TRBV5-1|TRBD1|few|TRBJ1-6
CASSFTLAGGTGNSPLHF
TGCGCCAGCAGCTTTACTCTCGCAGGGGGGACAGGGAATTCACCCCTCCACTTT